Listed here are 4 T cell receptor beta chains from one sample, sequenced in a study of technical replicates of blood from a handful of donors. Sequenced by immunoSEQ multiplex PCR; TCRdb stores in-frame clones only, minus some. The profile covers about 97,000 clones, with approximately 96% appearing a single time and roughly 0.35% taken by the ten largest. Input material: T cells isolated from PBMCs. These TCRs come from a human donor in good health.

This chain links TRBV5-1 with TRBJ2-7, with 7 positions matching TRBD1. After removal of 4 bases from V and 1 base from J, the junction contained 5 bases not matched to a gene. CDR3 length: 14 amino acids. Germline assignment: CDR1 SGHRS and CDR2 YFSETQ. In DNA form, the CDR3 reads TGCGCCAGCAGCGTCCGGGACAGATCCTACGAGCAGTACTTC. This codes for CASSVRDRSYEQYF.

This clone was recorded only once. V and J are TRBV19 and TRBJ1-5, with 8 bases that match TRBD1. The CDR3 covers 16 residues. V lost 2 bases to trimming and J lost 5 bases; unmatched junction nucleotides: 8. Germline values: CDR1 LNHDA, CDR2 SQIVND (reference sequence). Written as DNA, the CDR3 is TGTGCCAGTAGTATAATTAACAGGGGGAACTATCAGCCCCAGCATTTT. Translating gives CASSIINRGNYQPQHF.

This chain links TRBV5-4 with TRBJ2-7; D call uncertain. Germline-derived CDR1 and CDR2 are SGHNT and YYREEE (reference sequence). Trimming removed 0 bases from V and 3 bases from J, with 4 bases in between. The CDR3 runs 12 residues. CDR3 DNA sequence: TGTGCCAGCAGCTTGGCAAACTACGAGCAGTACTTC. It translates to CASSLANYEQYF.

The chain combines TRBV28 with TRBJ2-3; D is undetermined. This CDR3 spans 13 amino acids. Trimming took 5 bases from V and 2 from J, leaving 8 bases between them. Germline CDR1 MDHEN, CDR2 SYDVKM. The CDR3 is CASSLLFTDTQYF. CDR3 sequence (DNA): TGTGCCAGCAGTCTACTGTTCACAGATACGCAGTATTTT. The whole variable domain, filled in from reference TRBV28 and TRBJ2-3, reads DVKVTQSSRYLVKRTGEKVFLECVQDMDHENMFWYRQDPGLGLRLIYFSYDVKMKEKGDIPEGYSVSREKKERFSLILESASTNQTSMYLCASSLLFTDTQYFGPGTRLTVL.